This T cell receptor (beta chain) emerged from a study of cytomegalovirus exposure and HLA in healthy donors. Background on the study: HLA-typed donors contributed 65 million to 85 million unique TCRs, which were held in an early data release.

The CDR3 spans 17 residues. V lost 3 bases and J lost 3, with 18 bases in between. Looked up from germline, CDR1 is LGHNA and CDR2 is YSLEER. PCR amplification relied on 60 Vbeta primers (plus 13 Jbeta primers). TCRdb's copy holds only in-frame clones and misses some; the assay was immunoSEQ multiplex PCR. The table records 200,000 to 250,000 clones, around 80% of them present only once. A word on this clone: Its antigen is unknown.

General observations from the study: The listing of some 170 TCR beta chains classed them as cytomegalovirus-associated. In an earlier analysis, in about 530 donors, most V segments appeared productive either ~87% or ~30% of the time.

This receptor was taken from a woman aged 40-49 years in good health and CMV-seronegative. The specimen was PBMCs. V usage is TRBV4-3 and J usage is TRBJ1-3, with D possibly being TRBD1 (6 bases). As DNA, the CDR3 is TGCGCCAGCAGCCACTACTCCTCAGGGGTTGGTGGAAACACCATATATTTT. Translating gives CASSHYSSGVGGNTIYF.